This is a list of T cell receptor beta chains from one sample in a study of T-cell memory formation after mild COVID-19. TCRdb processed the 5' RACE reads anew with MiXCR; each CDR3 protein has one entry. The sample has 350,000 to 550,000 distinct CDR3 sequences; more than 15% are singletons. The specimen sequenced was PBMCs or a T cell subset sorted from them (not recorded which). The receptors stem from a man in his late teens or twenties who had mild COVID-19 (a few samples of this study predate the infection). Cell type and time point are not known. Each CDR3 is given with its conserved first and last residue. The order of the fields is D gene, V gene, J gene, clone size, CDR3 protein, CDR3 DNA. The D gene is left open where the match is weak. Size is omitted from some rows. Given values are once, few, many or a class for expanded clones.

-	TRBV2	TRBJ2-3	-	CASSPAGWKDTQYF	TGTGCCAGCAGCCCCGCGGGGTGGAAAGATACGCAGTATTTT
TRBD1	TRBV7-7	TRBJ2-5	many	CASSLNRGPQETQYF	TGTGCCAGCAGCTTAAATAGGGGGCCCCAAGAGACCCAGTACTTC
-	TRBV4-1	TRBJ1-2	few	CASSQEGQAPQYGYTF	TGCGCCAGCAGCCAAGAAGGGCAGGCGCCGCAGTATGGCTACACCTTC
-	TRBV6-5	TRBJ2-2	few	CASSHGVRHTGELFF	TGTGCCAGCAGCCACGGGGTCAGGCACACCGGGGAGCTGTTTTTT
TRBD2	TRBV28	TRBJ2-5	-	CASSLGGERAQYF	TGTGCCAGCAGTTTAGGGGGGGAGAGGGCCCAGTACTTC
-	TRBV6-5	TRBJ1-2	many	CASSDSTRKQGYTF	TGTGCCAGCAGTGACTCCACCCGTAAACAGGGCTACACCTTC
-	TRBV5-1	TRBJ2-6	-	CASSLSGDRANVLTF	TGCGCCAGCAGCCTTTCGGGGGACAGGGCCAACGTCCTGACTTTC
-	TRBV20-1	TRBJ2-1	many	CSAGPSANEQFF	TGCAGTGCCGGACCTAGCGCCAATGAGCAGTTCTTC
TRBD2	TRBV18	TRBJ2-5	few	CASSPPSSGGQETQYF	TGTGCCAGCTCACCACCGTCTAGCGGGGGACAAGAGACCCAGTACTTC
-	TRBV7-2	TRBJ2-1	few	CASSLRFGNEQFF	TGTGCCAGCAGCTTAAGGTTTGGCAATGAGCAGTTCTTC
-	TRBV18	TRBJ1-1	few	CASSPPTRGTEAFF	TGTGCCAGCTCACCACCCACAAGAGGCACTGAAGCTTTCTTT
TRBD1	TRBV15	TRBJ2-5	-	CATSTSGGSEGETQYF	TGTGCCACCAGCACCTCAGGGGGCTCGGAGGGAGAGACCCAGTACTTC
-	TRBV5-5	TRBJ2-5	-	CASSSPGVYQETQYF	TGTGCCAGCAGCTCCCCAGGGGTCTACCAAGAGACCCAGTACTTC
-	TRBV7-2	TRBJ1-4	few	CASSSKAANEKLFF	TGTGCCAGCAGCTCGAAAGCAGCTAATGAAAAACTGTTTTTT